The present T cell receptor (beta chain) was sequenced within a study of T cell responses to AZD1222 COVID-19 vaccine. Whole-study results and caveats: Researchers took repertoire samples only after the peak T cell response had come. It was only a handful of AZD1222 recipients who were seropositive at baseline.

Per the germline V gene, CDR1 is GTSNPN and CDR2 is SVGIG (reference sequence). J was trimmed by 5 bases and V by 2 bases; bases with no gene match: 3. This CDR3 is 14 amino acids long. Turning to this clone: The target antigen is unknown.

Only in-frame clones appear in the TCRdb table, and some are missing; sequencing was by immunoSEQ multiplex PCR. Among approximately 180,000 clones, around 88% were seen once, and the ten largest hold 7.7%. This clonotype originated in an adult in good health. The sample consisted of peripheral blood, taken on day 0 of AZD1222 vaccination. The rearrangement joins TRBV30 to TRBJ1-5; 10 bases map to TRBD1. The CDR3: CAWSKTGGYQPQHF. The CDR3 DNA reads as TGTGCCTGGAGTAAGACAGGGGGCTATCAGCCCCAGCATTTT. Full variable domain (missing parts from reference TRBV30 and TRBJ1-5): SQTIHQWPATLVQPVGSPLSLECTVEGTSNPNLYWYRQAAGRGLQLLFYSVGIGQISSEVPQNLSASRPQDRQFILSSKKLLLSDSGFYLCAWSKTGGYQPQHFGDGTRLSIL.